The clone carrying this TCR beta chain has only one observation. This entry belongs to a study of control samples from healthy donors and cancer patients. The germline V gene has CDR1 WNHNN and CDR2 SYGVQD (reference sequence). The CDR3 totals 13 residues. The V and J ends lost 1 base and 2 bases respectively, with 5 bases between them. TCRdb's copy holds only in-frame clones and misses some; the assay was immunoSEQ multiplex PCR. The sample carries 200,000 to 250,000 clones, 85% to 95% recorded once. The TCR sequence derives from a man aged 50-60 years in good health. This chain uses TRBV10-1 with TRBJ1-1; unclear D gene. Sequencing was performed on blood. CDR3 in amino acids: CASSEYGNTEAFF. The CDR3 nucleotides read TGCGCCAGCAGTGAGTACGGCAACACTGAAGCTTTCTTT.